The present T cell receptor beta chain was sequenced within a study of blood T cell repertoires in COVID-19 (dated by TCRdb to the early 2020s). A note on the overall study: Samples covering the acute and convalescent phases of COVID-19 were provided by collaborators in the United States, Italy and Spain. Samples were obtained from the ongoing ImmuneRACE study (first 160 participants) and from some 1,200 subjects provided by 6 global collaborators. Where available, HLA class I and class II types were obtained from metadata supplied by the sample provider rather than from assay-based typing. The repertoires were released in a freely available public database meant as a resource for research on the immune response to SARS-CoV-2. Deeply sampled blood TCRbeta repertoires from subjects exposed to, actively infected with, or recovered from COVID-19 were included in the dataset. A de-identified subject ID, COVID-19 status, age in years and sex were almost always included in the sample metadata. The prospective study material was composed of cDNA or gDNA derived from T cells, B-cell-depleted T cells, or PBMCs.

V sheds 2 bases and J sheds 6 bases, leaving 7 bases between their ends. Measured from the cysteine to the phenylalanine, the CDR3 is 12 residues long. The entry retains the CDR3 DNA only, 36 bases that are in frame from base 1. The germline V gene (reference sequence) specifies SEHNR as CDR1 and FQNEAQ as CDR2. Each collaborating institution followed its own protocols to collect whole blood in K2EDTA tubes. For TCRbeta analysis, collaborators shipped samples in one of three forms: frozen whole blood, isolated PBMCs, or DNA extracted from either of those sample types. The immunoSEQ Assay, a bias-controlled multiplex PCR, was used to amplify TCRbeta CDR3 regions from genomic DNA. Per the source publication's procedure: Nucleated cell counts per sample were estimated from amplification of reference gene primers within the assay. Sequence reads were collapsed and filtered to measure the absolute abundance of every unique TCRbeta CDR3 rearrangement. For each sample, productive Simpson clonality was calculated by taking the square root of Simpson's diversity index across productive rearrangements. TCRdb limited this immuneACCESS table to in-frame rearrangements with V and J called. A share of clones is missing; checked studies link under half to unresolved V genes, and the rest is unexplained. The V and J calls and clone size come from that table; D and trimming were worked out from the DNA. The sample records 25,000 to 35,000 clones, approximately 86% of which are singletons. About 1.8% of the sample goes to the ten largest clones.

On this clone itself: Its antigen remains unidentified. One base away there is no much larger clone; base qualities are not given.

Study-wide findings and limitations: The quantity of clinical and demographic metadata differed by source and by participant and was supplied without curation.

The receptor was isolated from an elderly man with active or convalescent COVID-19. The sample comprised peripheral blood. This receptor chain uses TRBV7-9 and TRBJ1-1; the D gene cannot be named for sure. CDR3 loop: CASSLRGPEAFF. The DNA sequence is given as TGTGCCAGCAGCTTACGAGGGCCTGAAGCTTTCTTT.